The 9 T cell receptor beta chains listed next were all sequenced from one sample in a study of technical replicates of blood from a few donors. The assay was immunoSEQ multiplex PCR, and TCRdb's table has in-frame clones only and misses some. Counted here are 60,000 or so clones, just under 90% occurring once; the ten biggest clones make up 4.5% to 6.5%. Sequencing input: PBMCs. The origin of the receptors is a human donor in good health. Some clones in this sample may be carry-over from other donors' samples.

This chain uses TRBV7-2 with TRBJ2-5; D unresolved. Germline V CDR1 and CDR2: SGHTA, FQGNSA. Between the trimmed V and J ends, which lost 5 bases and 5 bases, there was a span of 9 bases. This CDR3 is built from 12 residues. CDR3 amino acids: CASSEFLETQYF. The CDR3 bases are TGTGCCAGCAGCGAGTTCTTGGAGACCCAGTACTTC.

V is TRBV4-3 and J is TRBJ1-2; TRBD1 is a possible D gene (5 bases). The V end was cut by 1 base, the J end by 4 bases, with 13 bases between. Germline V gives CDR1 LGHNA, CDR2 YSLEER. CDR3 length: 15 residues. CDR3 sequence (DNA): TGCGCCAGCAGCCAAGGAACAGGACTAATCTATGGCTACACCTTC. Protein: CASSQGTGLIYGYTF.

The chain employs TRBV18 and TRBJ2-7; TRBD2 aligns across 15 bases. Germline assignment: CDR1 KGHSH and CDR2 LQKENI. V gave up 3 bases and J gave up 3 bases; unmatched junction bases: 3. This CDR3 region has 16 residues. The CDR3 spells CASSPGLAGGGYEQYF. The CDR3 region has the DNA TGTGCCAGCTCACCGGGACTAGCGGGAGGAGGCTACGAGCAGTACTTC.

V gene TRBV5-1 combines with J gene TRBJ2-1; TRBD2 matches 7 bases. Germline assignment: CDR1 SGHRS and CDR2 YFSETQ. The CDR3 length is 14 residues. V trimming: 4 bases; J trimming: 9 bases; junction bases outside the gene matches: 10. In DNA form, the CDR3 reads TGCGCCAGCAGCCCGGTGGCGGGAGCGGCTGAGCAGTTCTTC. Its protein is CASSPVAGAAEQFF.

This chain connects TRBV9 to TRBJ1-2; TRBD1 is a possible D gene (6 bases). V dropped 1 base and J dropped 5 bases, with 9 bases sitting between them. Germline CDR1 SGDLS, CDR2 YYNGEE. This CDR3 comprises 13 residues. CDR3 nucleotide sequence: TGTGCCAGCAGCGTACTCCAGGGGTATGGCTACACCTTC. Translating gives CASSVLQGYGYTF.

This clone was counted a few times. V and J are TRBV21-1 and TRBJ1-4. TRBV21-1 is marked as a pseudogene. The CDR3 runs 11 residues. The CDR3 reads CASSKVLKLFF. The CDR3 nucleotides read TGTGCCAGCAGCAAAGTTCTAAAACTGTTTTTT.

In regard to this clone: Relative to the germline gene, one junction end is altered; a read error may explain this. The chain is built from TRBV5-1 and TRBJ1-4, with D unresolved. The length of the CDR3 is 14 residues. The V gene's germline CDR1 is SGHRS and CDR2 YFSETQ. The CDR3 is CASSFSQLNEKLFF. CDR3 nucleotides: TGCGCCAGCAGCTTTTCACAGCTTAATGAAAAGCTGTTTTTT.

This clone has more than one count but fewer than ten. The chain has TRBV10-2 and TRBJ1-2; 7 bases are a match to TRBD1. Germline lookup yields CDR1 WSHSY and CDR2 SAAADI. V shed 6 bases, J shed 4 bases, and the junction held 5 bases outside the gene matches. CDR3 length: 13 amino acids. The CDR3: CASSRDRVYGYTF. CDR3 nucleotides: TGCGCCAGCAGCCGGGACAGAGTCTATGGCTACACCTTC.

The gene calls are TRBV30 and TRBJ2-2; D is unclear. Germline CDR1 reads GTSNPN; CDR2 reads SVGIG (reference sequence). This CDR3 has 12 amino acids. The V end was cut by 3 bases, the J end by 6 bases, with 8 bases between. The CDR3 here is CAWSPRSGELFF. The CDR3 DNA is TGTGCCTGGAGCCCTAGATCCGGGGAGCTGTTTTTT.